The 7 T cell receptor beta chains given below trace back to one sample, sequenced in a study of control samples from healthy donors and cancer patients. Produced via immunoSEQ multiplex PCR; TCRdb's table is partial and in-frame only. The table lists around 97,000 clones, 80% to 90% of them singletons. The sample was PBMCs. Receptors originate from a man aged 55 to 69 with lung cancer.

This rearrangement joins TRBV7-8 to TRBJ2-7; D might be TRBD1 (5 bases). The CDR3 runs to 12 residues. Deletions cut 5 bases from V and 6 bases from J, with 11 bases between. Germline V gene data show CDR1 as SGHVS and CDR2 as FQNEAQ. CDR3 amino acids: CASSPDRGEQYV. CDR3 in DNA: TGTGCCAGCAGCCCTGACAGAGGCGAGCAGTACGTC.

The V gene is TRBV13, the J gene TRBJ2-1; D call uncertain. The CDR3 runs 14 residues. V lost 6 bases, J lost 5 bases, and 14 bases lay in between. CDR1 and CDR2 (germline): PRHDT, FYEKMQ (reference sequence). The CDR3 bases are TGTGCCAGCAGTAAACAGCCTAACGACAATGAGCAGTTCTTC. Translation gives CASSKQPNDNEQFF.

The chain carries TRBV7-5 and TRBJ2-7. TRBV7-5 constitutes a pseudogene. This CDR3 is 11 amino acids long. The CDR3: CARSTAYEQYV. For the CDR3, the DNA is TGTGCCAGAAGCACCGCCTACGAGCAGTACGTC.

The V gene is TRBV6-1, the J gene TRBJ1-3; the match to TRBD1 covers 8 bases. Germline V CDR1 and CDR2: MNHNS, SASEGT. The V segment lost 2 bases and the J segment 4 bases; nucleotides outside the gene matches: 4. This CDR3 region has 15 residues. The CDR3 loop is CASSENPGGGNTIYF. The CDR3 bases are TGTGCCAGCAGTGAAAATCCAGGGGGCGGAAACACCATATATTTT.

V gene TRBV10-3 combines with J gene TRBJ1-2; a weak D match, TRBD1 (5 bases). Trimming left V 0 bases short and J 8 bases short, with 13 bases between. Germline V gene data show CDR1 as ENHRY and CDR2 as SYGVKD. The CDR3 contains 14 residues. The CDR3, as DNA: TGTGCCATCAGTGAGTCGACAGCTGGCTACGGCTACACCTTC. This sequence encodes CAISESTAGYGYTF.

The V call is TRBV6-5, the J call TRBJ2-7; 15 bases fit TRBD2. The CDR3 is 14 residues long. Germline CDR1 MNHEY, CDR2 SVGAGI. After removal of 10 bases from V and 8 bases from J, the junction contained 9 bases not matched to a gene. The CDR3 sequence is CANSTGTSGGKQYV. CDR3 sequence (DNA): TGTGCCAACTCGACCGGGACTAGCGGGGGGAAGCAGTACGTC.

The V call is TRBV6-5, the J call TRBJ1-1; D is perhaps TRBD1 (6 bases). The germline V and J ends were trimmed by 6 bases and 0 bases, with 11 bases remaining between them. CDR1 and CDR2 (germline): MNHEY, SVGAGI. The CDR3 contains 14 residues. The CDR3 region has the DNA TGTGCCAGCAGCGTAACAGGGTTGAACACTGAAGCTTTCTTT. It encodes CASSVTGLNTEAFF.